Sequencing of this T cell receptor beta chain was carried out in a study of cytomegalovirus exposure and HLA in healthy donors. Study observations and caveats: What a later analysis reportedly showed was that an Asian-associated ancestry cluster had fewer N-insertions than the roughly 700-donor mean. Using a false discovery rate of 0.05, a later analysis showed that 16,951 TCR beta sequences were associated with HLA alleles. Later analysis found that TCR beta chains associated with HLA were more clonally expanded than other, equally common chains. No immune exposure information besides CMV serostatus was available.

PCR primers comprised 60 Vbeta and 13 Jbeta primers. Data came from immunoSEQ multiplex PCR; TCRdb stores just in-frame clones and leaves some out. The sample carries hundreds of thousands of clones, 70% recorded once. Details on this clone: The antigen is undetermined.

This clonotype was obtained from a man between 40 and 49 years old in good health and CMV-seropositive. Sequenced sample: PBMCs.

The CDR3 is CASSRGGSSYNEQFF. The CDR3 DNA sequence: TGTGCCAGCAGCAGGGGGGGGAGCTCCTACAATGAGCAGTTCTTC. The chain carries TRBV7-6 and TRBJ2-1, with a tentative D call TRBD2 (7 bases). There are 15 residues in the CDR3. Germline values: CDR1 SGHVS, CDR2 FNYEAQ. With 5 bases removed from V and 0 bases from J, the gap between germline ends came to 11 bases.